This T cell receptor beta chain was captured in a study of technical replicates of blood from a handful of donors. The assay was immunoSEQ multiplex PCR, and TCRdb's table has in-frame clones only and misses some. Altogether around 85,000 clones are present, roughly 94% being singletons, with the ten largest covering 0.25%. Germline CDR1 is SGHRS and CDR2 is YFSETQ. V lost 4 bases to trimming and J lost 2 bases, with 10 bases between them. The CDR3 has 14 amino acids. The sequence derives from a human donor in good health. Sequencing was performed on T cells isolated from PBMCs. This rearrangement joins TRBV5-1 to TRBJ2-1; the D gene is possibly TRBD1 (6 bases). The CDR3 is CASSGDNTYNEQFF. The CDR3 region has the DNA TGCGCCAGCAGCGGGGACAACACCTACAATGAGCAGTTCTTC.